This T cell receptor (beta chain) was identified in a study of cytomegalovirus exposure and HLA in healthy donors. Germline loops: CDR1 SGDLS, CDR2 YYNGEE. After removal of 4 bases from V and 4 bases from J, the junction contained 8 bases not matched to a gene. This CDR3 is built from 15 residues. The PCR employed 60 Vbeta primers together with 13 Jbeta primers. The protocol was immunoSEQ multiplex PCR, while the TCRdb copy is restricted to in-frame clones and leaves out a portion. The repertoire holds 95,000 to 150,000 clones, with roughly 85% as singletons. The origin of this receptor is a woman in her forties in good health and CMV-seropositive. The chain links TRBV9 to TRBJ2-1; TRBD1 matches at 7 bases. Input material: PBMCs. CDR3 protein: CASSPTGPTYNEQFF. The CDR3 DNA follows: TGTGCCAGCAGCCCGACAGGGCCCACGTACAATGAGCAGTTCTTC.